Each of the 26 T cell receptor beta chains below was sequenced from the same sample in a study of T cells in Graves' hyperthyroidism and ophthalmopathy. RNA transcripts provided the source from which TCR beta CDR3 regions were amplified. RT-PCR in the first round (using the HTBI primer set) targeted the TCR CDR3. TCRdb re-called the multiplex PCR reads with MiXCR, one entry per CDR3 protein. In the table there are roughly 400,000 distinct CDR3 sequences, over 12% of which are singletons. Sequencing was performed on blood. These receptors originate from a man aged 45-65 years with Graves' ophthalmopathy.

This clonotype was counted at least ten times. This chain connects TRBV7-9 to TRBJ2-3, with 8 bases identical to TRBD2. V was pared by 5 bases and J by 1 base, with 5 bases of the junction left unmatched. CDR3 length: 15 residues. The V gene's germline CDR1 is SEHNR and CDR2 FQNEAQ (reference sequence). This CDR3 reads CASSESGGGTDTQYF. The CDR3 region has the DNA TGTGCCAGCAGCGAAAGCGGGGGAGGCACAGATACGCAGTATTTT.

This clonotype was observed at least ten times. This rearrangement joins TRBV27 to TRBJ1-5; maybe TRBD1 (6 bases). Trimming stripped 5 bases from V and 5 bases from J, with 13 bases between. CDR3 length: 14 amino acids. Germline V CDR1 and CDR2: MNHEY, SMNVEV (reference sequence). CDR3 DNA: TGTGCCAGCAGTGCGACAGGAGCCTATCAGCCCCAGCATTTT. Translation gives CASSATGAYQPQHF.

This clonotype was seen many times. The chain is built from TRBV7-3 and TRBJ2-1; the D gene could be TRBD1 or TRBD2 (7 bases each). The V end lost 4 bases, the J end lost 5 bases, and 15 bases lay between the germline ends. The CDR3 spans 15 residues. Looked up from germline, CDR1 is SGHTA and CDR2 is FQGTGA. Here the CDR3 reads CASSSMGGTDNEQFF. For the CDR3, the DNA is TGTGCCAGCAGCTCCATGGGAGGGACAGACAATGAGCAGTTCTTC.

This clonotype occurred many times. V usage is TRBV20-1 and J usage is TRBJ1-1; D may be TRBD1 (5 bases). Per germline, CDR1 DFQATT and CDR2 SNEGSKA (reference sequence). V shed 1 base and J shed 6 bases, with 18 bases lying between them. CDR3 size: 15 residues. This chain's CDR3 is CSARVQGRRFPEAFF. CDR3 in DNA: TGCAGTGCTAGAGTGCAGGGTAGACGGTTCCCTGAAGCTTTCTTT.

This clonotype was seen repeatedly, ten times or more. The chain employs TRBV20-1 and TRBJ1-5; a weak D match, TRBD1 (6 bases). This CDR3 has 15 residues. Trimming shortened V by 0 bases and J by 7 bases, and 16 bases separated the two germline ends. Germline CDR1 and CDR2: DFQATT and SNEGSKA (reference sequence). CDR3 bases: TGCAGTGCTAGAGAGGGTAGGGGGGCGGGCCAGCCCCAGCATTTT. It translates to CSAREGRGAGQPQHF.

The sample holds many counts of this clonotype. The chain uses TRBV11-1 and TRBJ2-5; weak D call: TRBD1 (6 bases). CDR3 size: 15 residues. Trimming shortened V by 2 bases and J by 0 bases, and 10 bases separated the two germline ends. Looked up from germline, CDR1 is SGHAT and CDR2 is FQDESV (reference sequence). Here the CDR3 reads CASSLLGGYQETQYF. The CDR3 DNA reads as TGTGCCAGCAGCTTACTAGGGGGATACCAAGAGACCCAGTACTTC.

Many counts were recorded for this clonotype. V usage is TRBV12-3 or TRBV12-4 and J usage is TRBJ2-7, with D tentatively TRBD1 or TRBD2 (6 bases each). The CDR3 runs to 14 residues. V lost 6 bases to trimming and J lost 4 bases, with 16 bases between them. CDR3 DNA sequence: TGTGCCAGCAGGCCTTCGGGGGCGCGGTACGAGCAGTACTTC. The encoded protein is CASRPSGARYEQYF.

This clonotype turned up a few times. This rearrangement joins TRBV7-9 to TRBJ2-7; tentative D call: TRBD2 (5 bases). The CDR3 sequence is 15 residues long. V was pared by 5 bases and J by 3 bases, with 17 bases between. The V gene's germline CDR1 is SEHNR and CDR2 FQNEAQ (reference sequence). The CDR3 protein is CASSPHDRGFYEQYF. As DNA, the CDR3 is TGTGCCAGCAGCCCACATGATCGGGGTTTCTACGAGCAGTACTTC.

To note about this clonotype: A much larger clone differs by one base, so this may be a read error. The V gene is TRBV6-1, the J gene TRBJ2-5; no firm D call. The CDR3 runs to 16 residues. Germline loops: CDR1 MNHNS, CDR2 SASEGT. Trimming shortened V by 6 bases and J by 1 base, and 18 bases separated the two germline ends. Written as DNA, the CDR3 is TGTGCCAGCAGCCCCTGTTCTACTTGGGGCCAAGAGACCCAGTACTTC. It specifies CASSPCSTWGQETQYF.

Comment on this clonotype: One end of the junction fails to match germline, which may point to a read error. The V gene is TRBV7-7, the J gene TRBJ2-5; tentative D call: TRBD1 (6 bases). The CDR3 contains 15 residues. Germline V gene lookup returns CDR1 SSHAT and CDR2 FNYEAQ (reference sequence). The CDR3 DNA reads as TGTGCTAGCAGCTTAGCTACGGACAGCCAAGAGACCCAGTACTTC. Amino acids: CASSLATDSQETQYF.

This clonotype was counted ten times or more. The chain links TRBV7-9 to TRBJ1-3; D is possibly TRBD1 (5 bases). The CDR3 is made up of 17 amino acids. Germline CDR1 SEHNR, CDR2 FQNEAQ (reference sequence). V lost 4 bases, J lost 3 bases, and 19 bases lay in between. The DNA for the CDR3 is TGTGCCAGCAGCTCCCTTACTGGGGGATTAGTTGGAAACACCATATATTTT. Its translation is CASSSLTGGLVGNTIYF.

The chain couples TRBV12-3 or TRBV12-4 to TRBJ1-2; D unresolved. Between the trimmed V and J ends, which lost 6 bases and 4 bases, there was a span of 6 bases. This CDR3 has 11 residues. The CDR3 nucleotides are TGTGCCAGCAGCACTGTCTATGGCTACACCTTC. Translating it yields CASSTVYGYTF.

This clonotype came up a few times. The chain employs TRBV7-9 and TRBJ1-1, with a weak D call TRBD1 (5 bases). This CDR3 spans 14 amino acids. The germline V and J ends were trimmed by 3 bases and 4 bases, with 12 bases remaining between them. Germline-derived CDR1 and CDR2 are SEHNR and FQNEAQ (reference sequence). The CDR3 DNA reads TGTGCCAGCAGCTTCCAGGGTTACGGCACTGAAGCTTTCTTT. Encoded protein: CASSFQGYGTEAFF.

This clonotype was observed at least ten times. The chain combines TRBV2 with TRBJ1-1; D remains unclear. V gave up 4 bases and J gave up 0 bases, with 12 bases separating them. CDR1 is SNHLY, CDR2 FYNNEI, per germline. CDR3 size: 15 residues. CDR3 in amino acids: CASSGALGMNTEAFF. CDR3 nucleotide sequence: TGTGCCAGCAGTGGAGCGCTGGGGATGAACACTGAAGCTTTCTTT.

This clonotype came up many times. The rearrangement links TRBV20-1 to TRBJ2-1; D not certain. V was trimmed by 3 bases and J by 6 bases, leaving 9 bases between them. The germline V gene has CDR1 DFQATT and CDR2 SNEGSKA (reference sequence). The CDR3 totals 12 residues. CDR3 sequence (DNA): TGCAGTGCTAGTGTACCGAGCAATGAGCAGTTCTTC. This translates into CSASVPSNEQFF.

The table lists this clonotype with many counts. The chain is built from TRBV12-3 or TRBV12-4 and TRBJ1-5; 7 nucleotides line up with TRBD1. The CDR3 sequence is 14 residues long. J was trimmed by 2 bases and V by 6 bases; bases with no gene match: 4. The DNA for the CDR3 is TGTGCCAGCAGAGGGACAGCCGGCAATCAGCCCCAGCATTTT. This sequence encodes CASRGTAGNQPQHF.

V is TRBV5-1 and J is TRBJ2-7, with 10 positions matching TRBD2. The ends lost 0 bases at V and 5 bases at J; junction bases unmatched: 11. From germline, CDR1 is SGHRS and CDR2 YFSETQ. This CDR3 comprises 17 residues. CDR3 DNA sequence: TGCGCCAGCAGCTTGGCTCTAGCGGGAGAGGGCCAAGACGAGCAGTACTTC. This translates into CASSLALAGEGQDEQYF.

Only a few counts were recorded for this clonotype. The rearrangement links TRBV4-1 to TRBJ1-2; no clear D. Deletions cut 1 base from V and 3 bases from J, with 9 bases between. The CDR3 is made up of 14 amino acids. Germline CDR1 reads MGHRA; CDR2 reads YSYEKL. The CDR3 sequence is CASSQADGDYGYTF. The CDR3 DNA is TGCGCCAGCAGCCAAGCAGACGGCGACTATGGCTACACCTTC.

The genes are TRBV7-3 and TRBJ2-1; TRBD1 or TRBD2 may be the D gene (5 bases each). CDR3 size: 15 residues. CDR1 SGHTA and CDR2 FQGTGA come from the germline V gene. V lost 2 bases and J 2 bases, leaving 10 bases between the germline ends. The DNA for the CDR3 is TGTGCCAGCAGCTTAGGTAGGGGAGCCTACAATGAGCAGTTCTTC. Protein: CASSLGRGAYNEQFF.

In this sample, this clonotype turned up a few times. The chain recombines TRBV19 with TRBJ2-7; D is possibly TRBD1 or TRBD2 (5 bases each). The CDR3 covers 14 residues. V lost 3 bases to trimming and J lost 0 bases, with 9 bases between them. The germline gives CDR1 LNHDA, CDR2 SQIVND (reference sequence). CDR3 DNA: TGTGCCAGTAGTATGGGGACCACCTCCTACGAGCAGTACTTC. It specifies CASSMGTTSYEQYF.

This clonotype has just a few counts. V is TRBV7-2 and J is TRBJ1-2, with D possibly TRBD1 on 5 matching bases. Trimming pared 2 bases from V and 4 bases from J, leaving 14 bases between. The CDR3 totals 15 residues. Per germline, CDR1 SGHTA and CDR2 FQGNSA. The CDR3 DNA reads as TGTGCCAGCAGCTTAACGGCGGGACGGGTCTATGGCTACACCTTC. Translation gives CASSLTAGRVYGYTF. The whole variable domain, filled in from reference TRBV7-2 and TRBJ1-2, reads GAGVSQSPSNKVTEKGKDVELRCDPISGHTALYWYRQSLGQGLEFLIYFQGNSAPDKSGLPSDRFSAERTGGSVSTLTIQRTQQEDSAVYLCASSLTAGRVYGYTFGSGTRLTVV.

The chain uses TRBV19 and TRBJ2-3; possibly TRBD1 or TRBD2 for D (5 bases each). In germline, CDR1 is LNHDA, CDR2 SQIVND (reference sequence). Deletions cut 10 bases from V and 2 bases from J, with 19 bases between. This CDR3 is built from 15 residues. This CDR3 is CATGAGLTLTDTQYF. The CDR3 bases are TGTGCCACCGGGGCAGGCCTTACTCTCACAGATACGCAGTATTTT.

Many counts were recorded for this clonotype. The chain is built from TRBV12-3 or TRBV12-4 and TRBJ2-3, with D perhaps TRBD2 (5 bases). The length of the CDR3 is 13 residues. V lost 6 bases and J 3 bases, leaving 10 bases between the germline ends. CDR3 bases: TGTGCCAGCAGGGCGGACTCTACAGATACGCAGTATTTT. It specifies CASRADSTDTQYF.

This chain links TRBV28 with TRBJ2-1; possibly TRBD2 for D (6 bases). The germline gives CDR1 MDHEN, CDR2 SYDVKM. Trimming stripped 10 bases from V and 5 bases from J, with 18 bases between. The length of the CDR3 is 14 residues. In nucleotides, the CDR3 is TGTGCCACCCAATATGCGGGGCCGAACAATGAGCAGTTCTTC. It is translated as CATQYAGPNNEQFF.

This clonotype appeared many times. This chain links TRBV20-1 with TRBJ2-3, with no clear D. The CDR3 has 11 residues. Germline V gene sequence: CDR1 DFQATT, CDR2 SNEGSKA (reference sequence). The germline V and J ends were trimmed by 4 bases and 2 bases, with 4 bases remaining between them. The CDR3, as DNA: TGCAGTGCTACCGTCACAGATACGCAGTATTTT. This codes for CSATVTDTQYF.

Many counts were recorded for this clonotype. The gene calls are TRBV5-5 and TRBJ2-5; D uncertain. Germline V lookup: CDR1 SGHKS, CDR2 YYEKEE (reference sequence). Trimming took 2 bases from V and 3 from J, leaving 8 bases between them. This CDR3 comprises 13 residues. Here the CDR3 DNA reads TGTGCCAGCAGCTTTCCTCGCGAAGAGACCCAGTACTTC. Protein product: CASSFPREETQYF.